What follows is one TCR beta chain and its context. Germline V CDR1 and CDR2: MNHEY, SMNVEV (reference sequence). The junction had 6 bases not matched to a gene; V was cut back by 2 bases and J by 4 bases. The CDR3 sequence is 16 residues long. A sample-barcoded 5' primer and a J-beta primer mix were used in a second PCR of roughly 6 to 12 cycles. TCRdb used MiXCR to reprocess the 5' RACE reads, holding one entry per CDR3 protein. The sample has 2 million or so distinct CDR3 sequences, about 50% seen once; the top ten hold less than 2.5%. This record comes from a study of blood T cells in healthy people across ages. Each sample had at least 6 million PBMCs isolated.

The sample was blood. The receptor's source is a woman aged 35 to 49 in good health. The chain links TRBV27 to TRBJ2-1; the match to TRBD2 covers 9 bases. This CDR3 is CASSLVAGEIYNEQFF. The CDR3, as DNA: TGTGCCAGCAGTTTAGTAGCGGGGGAAATATACAATGAGCAGTTCTTC.